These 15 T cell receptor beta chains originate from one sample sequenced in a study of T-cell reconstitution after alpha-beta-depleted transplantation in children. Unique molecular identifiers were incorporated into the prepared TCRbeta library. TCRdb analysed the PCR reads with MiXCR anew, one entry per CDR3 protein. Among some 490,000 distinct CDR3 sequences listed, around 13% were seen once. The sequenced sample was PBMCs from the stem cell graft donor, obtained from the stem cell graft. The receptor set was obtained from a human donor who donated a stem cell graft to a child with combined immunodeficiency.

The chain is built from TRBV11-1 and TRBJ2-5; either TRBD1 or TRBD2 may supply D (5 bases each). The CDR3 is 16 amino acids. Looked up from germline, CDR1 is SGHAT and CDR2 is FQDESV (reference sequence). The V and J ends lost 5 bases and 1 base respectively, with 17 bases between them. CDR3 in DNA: TGTGCCAGCAGCCGGAGGACAACAACGCCCCAAGAGACCCAGTACTTC. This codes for CASSRRTTTPQETQYF.

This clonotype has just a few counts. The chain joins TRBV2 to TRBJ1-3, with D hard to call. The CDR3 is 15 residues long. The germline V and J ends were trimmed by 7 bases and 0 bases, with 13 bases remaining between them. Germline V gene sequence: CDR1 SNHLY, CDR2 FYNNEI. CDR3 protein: CASIRGTTSGNTIYF. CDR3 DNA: TGTGCCAGCATACGGGGAACAACCTCTGGAAACACCATATATTTT.

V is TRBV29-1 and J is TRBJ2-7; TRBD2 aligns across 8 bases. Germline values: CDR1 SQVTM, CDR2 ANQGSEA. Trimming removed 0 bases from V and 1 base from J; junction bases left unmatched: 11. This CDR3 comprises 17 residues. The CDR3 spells CSVEDWGTSGDSYEQYF. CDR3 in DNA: TGCAGCGTTGAAGATTGGGGAACTAGCGGCGATTCCTACGAGCAGTACTTC.

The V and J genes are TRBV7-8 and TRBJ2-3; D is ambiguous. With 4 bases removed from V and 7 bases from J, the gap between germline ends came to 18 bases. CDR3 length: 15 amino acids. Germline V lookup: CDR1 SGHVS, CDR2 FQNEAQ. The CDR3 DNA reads TGTGCCAGCAGCTCCGGAGCTGCTAGATCATATACGCAGTATTTT. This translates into CASSSGAARSYTQYF.

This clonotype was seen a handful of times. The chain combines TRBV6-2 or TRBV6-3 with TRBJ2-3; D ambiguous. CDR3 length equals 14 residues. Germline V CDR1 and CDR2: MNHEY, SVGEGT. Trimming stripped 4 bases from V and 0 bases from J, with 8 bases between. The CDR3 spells CASSLGFSTDTQYF. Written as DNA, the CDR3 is TGTGCCAGCAGTTTGGGATTTAGCACAGATACGCAGTATTTT.

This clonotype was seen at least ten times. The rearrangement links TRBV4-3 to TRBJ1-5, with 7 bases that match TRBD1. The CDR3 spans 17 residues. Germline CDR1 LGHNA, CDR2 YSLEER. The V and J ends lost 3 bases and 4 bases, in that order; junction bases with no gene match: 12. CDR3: CASSQGEPGQMNQPQHF. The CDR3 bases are TGCGCCAGCAGCCAGGGGGAACCGGGACAGATGAATCAGCCCCAGCATTTT.

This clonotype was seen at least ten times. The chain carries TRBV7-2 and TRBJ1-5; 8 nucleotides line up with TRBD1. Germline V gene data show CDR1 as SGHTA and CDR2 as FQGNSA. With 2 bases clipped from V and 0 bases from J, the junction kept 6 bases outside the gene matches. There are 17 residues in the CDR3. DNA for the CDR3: TGTGCCAGCAGCTTAAGAGGACAGGGCTATAGCAATCAGCCCCAGCATTTT. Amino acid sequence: CASSLRGQGYSNQPQHF.

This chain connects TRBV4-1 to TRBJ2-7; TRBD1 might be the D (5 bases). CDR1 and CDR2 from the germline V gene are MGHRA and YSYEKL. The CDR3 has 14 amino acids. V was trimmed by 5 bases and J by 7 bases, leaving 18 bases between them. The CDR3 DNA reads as TGCGCCAGCAGCATTGGCAGGGCCTCTGGAGAGCAGTACTTC. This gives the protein CASSIGRASGEQYF.

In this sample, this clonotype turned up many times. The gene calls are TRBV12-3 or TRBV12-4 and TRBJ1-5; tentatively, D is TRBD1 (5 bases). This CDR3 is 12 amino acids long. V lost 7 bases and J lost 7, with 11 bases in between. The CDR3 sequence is CASKGRGQPQHF. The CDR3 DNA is TGTGCCAGCAAGGGGAGAGGACAGCCCCAGCATTTT.

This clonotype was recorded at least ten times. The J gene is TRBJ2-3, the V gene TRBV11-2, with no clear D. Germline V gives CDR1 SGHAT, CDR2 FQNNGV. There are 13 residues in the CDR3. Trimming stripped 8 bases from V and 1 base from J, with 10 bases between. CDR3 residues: CASVVRGTDTQYF. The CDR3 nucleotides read TGTGCCAGCGTAGTTAGGGGCACAGATACGCAGTATTTT.

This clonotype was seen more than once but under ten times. Here the CDR3 reads CASSQVLPAQGDNEQFF. For the CDR3, the DNA is TGTGCCAGCAGCCAAGTCCTCCCGGCTCAGGGCGACAATGAGCAGTTCTTC. The rearrangement uses TRBV3-1 and TRBJ2-1, with D perhaps matching TRBD1 (5 bases). Germline CDR1 and CDR2: LGHDT and YNNKEL (reference sequence). Deletions cut 1 base from V and 5 bases from J, with 18 bases between. The CDR3 loop spans 17 amino acids.

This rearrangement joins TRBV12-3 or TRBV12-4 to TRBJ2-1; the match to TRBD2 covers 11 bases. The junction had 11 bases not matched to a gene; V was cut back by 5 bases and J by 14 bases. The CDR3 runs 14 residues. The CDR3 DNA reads TGTGCCAGCAGTCCCGGGACTAGCGGCCTCCAGGAGTTCTTC. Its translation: CASSPGTSGLQEFF.

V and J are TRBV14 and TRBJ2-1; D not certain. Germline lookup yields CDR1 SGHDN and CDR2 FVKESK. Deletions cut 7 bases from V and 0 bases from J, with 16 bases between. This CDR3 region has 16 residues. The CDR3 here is CASTARYSSSYNEQFF. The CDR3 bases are TGTGCCAGCACCGCAAGGTACTCGAGCTCCTACAATGAGCAGTTCTTC.

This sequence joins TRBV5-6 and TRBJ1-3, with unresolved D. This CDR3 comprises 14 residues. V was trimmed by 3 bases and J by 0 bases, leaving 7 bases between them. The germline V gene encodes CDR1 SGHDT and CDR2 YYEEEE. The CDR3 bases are TGTGCCAGCAGCTCAAGTCGCTCTGGAAACACCATATATTTT. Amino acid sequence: CASSSSRSGNTIYF.

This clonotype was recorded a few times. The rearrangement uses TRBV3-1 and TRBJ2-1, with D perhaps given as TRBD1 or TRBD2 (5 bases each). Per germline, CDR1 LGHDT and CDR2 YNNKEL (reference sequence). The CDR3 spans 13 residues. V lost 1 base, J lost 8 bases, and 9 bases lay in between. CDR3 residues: CASSQGRGDEQFF. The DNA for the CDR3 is TGTGCCAGCAGCCAAGGAAGAGGGGATGAGCAGTTCTTC.